Here is one T cell receptor (beta chain) with its context. Its antigen is as yet unknown. This CDR3 is 15 amino acids long. V was clipped by 6 bases and J by 3 bases; unmatched bases: 8. Germline V gene sequence: CDR1 KGHSH, CDR2 LQKENI. It was with 60 Vbeta and 13 Jbeta primers that the PCR ran. Generated by immunoSEQ multiplex PCR, the TCRdb table keeps only in-frame clones and is missing some. The table includes roughly 100,000 clones, 65% to 85% detected once. This specimen comes from a study of cytomegalovirus exposure and HLA in healthy donors. General study points: Later analysis showed most CMV-associated TCR beta chains appearing HLA-restricted.

The sequencing input was PBMCs. This rearrangement joins TRBV18 to TRBJ1-1; the match to TRBD1 covers 9 bases. This receptor was taken from a male donor in good health and CMV-seronegative. The CDR3 sequence is CASSHRTGVDTEAFF. Written as DNA, the CDR3 is TGTGCCAGCTCGCATAGGACAGGGGTGGACACTGAAGCTTTCTTT.